This section outlines one TCR beta chain sequence together with its context. CDR3 length: 18 residues. Trimming cost V 2 bases and J 0 bases, with 17 bases left between them. The germline CDR1 and CDR2 sequences are SGHTA and FQGNSA. The sample is drawn from a study of blood T cell repertoires in COVID-19. Study background: Spain, Italy and the United States supplied samples that represented acute and convalescent COVID-19.

Study processing details: Amplifying reference gene primers gave estimates of nucleated cell counts. Measured with immunoSEQ multiplex PCR; TCRdb has only the in-frame clones, and not every one. V and J calls and clone size are as listed in that table; D and trimming were resolved from the DNA. The table includes 200,000 to 250,000 clones, around 84% detected once. The receptor was isolated from a middle-aged woman who had recovered from COVID-19. The V call is TRBV7-2, the J call TRBJ1-3, with no clear D. Material: PBMCs or T cells enriched from blood (not recorded which). The CDR3 bases are TGTGCCAGCAGCTTATATGGAGGAAGTCAGAGCTCTGGAAACACCATATATTTT. Translating gives CASSLYGGSQSSGNTIYF.